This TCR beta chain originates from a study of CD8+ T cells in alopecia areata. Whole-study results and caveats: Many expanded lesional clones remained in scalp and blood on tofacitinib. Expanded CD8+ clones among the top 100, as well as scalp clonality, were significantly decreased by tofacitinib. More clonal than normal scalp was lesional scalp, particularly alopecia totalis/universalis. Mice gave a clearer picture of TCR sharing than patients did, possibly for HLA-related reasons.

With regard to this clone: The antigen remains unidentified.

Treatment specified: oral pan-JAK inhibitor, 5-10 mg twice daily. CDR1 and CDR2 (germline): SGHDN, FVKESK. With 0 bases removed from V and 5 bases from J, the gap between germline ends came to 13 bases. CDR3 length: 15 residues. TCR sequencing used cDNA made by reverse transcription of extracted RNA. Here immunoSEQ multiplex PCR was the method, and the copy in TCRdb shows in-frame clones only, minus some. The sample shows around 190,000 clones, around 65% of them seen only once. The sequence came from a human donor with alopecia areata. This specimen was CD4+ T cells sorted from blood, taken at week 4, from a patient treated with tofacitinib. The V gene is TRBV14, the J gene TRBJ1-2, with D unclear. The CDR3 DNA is TGTGCCAGCAGCCAAGAGATGGGCAGGAGGTATGGCTACACCTTC. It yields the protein CASSQEMGRRYGYTF. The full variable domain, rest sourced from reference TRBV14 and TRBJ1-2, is EAGVTQFPSHSVIEKGQTVTLRCDPISGHDNLYWYRRVMGKEIKFLLHFVKESKQDESGMPNNRFLAERTGGTYSTLKVQPAELEDSGVYFCASSQEMGRRYGYTFGSGTRLTVV.